This T cell receptor (beta chain) was found in a study of Ad26.COV2.S vaccination and SARS-CoV-2 variants. Study-wide findings and caveats: Greater spike-specific TCR breadth was seen in vaccine recipients than in placebo recipients.

Repertoires were generated with immunoSEQ multiplex PCR, while TCRdb's copy carries only in-frame clones and drops some. The sample has roughly 300,000 clones, 86% seen once; the top ten hold roughly a tenth. V was cut by 4 bases and J by 3 bases, with 7 bases left in between. The CDR3 spans 12 residues. The germline V gene has CDR1 SNHLY and CDR2 FYNNEI. Of note for this clone: The antigen is unknown.

Described treatment: some 19 received Ad26.COV2.S at low or high dose, single or two shots; roughly five received placebo; per-sample allocation not given. Collection of the samples took place on day 63 after the first injection of vaccine or placebo. The administered vaccine (an Ad26 vector) expressed Wuhan-strain SARS-CoV-2 spike. The sample in question was peripheral blood, obtained in a trial of Ad26.COV2.S vaccine versus placebo. The TCR comes from a person aged 18-60 years who received the Ad26.COV2.S COVID-19 vaccine or a placebo. This chain uses TRBV2 with TRBJ2-7, with D unresolved. The CDR3 loop is CASSVADYEQYF. CDR3 nucleotide sequence: TGTGCCAGCAGTGTCGCAGACTACGAGCAGTACTTC.